This T cell receptor (beta chain) derives from a study of blood T cells in healthy people across ages. About this clonotype: Its antigen is as yet unknown.

Germline CDR1 is LNHDA and CDR2 is SQIVND (reference sequence). The CDR3 is 17 residues long. V dropped 3 bases and J dropped 3 bases, with 18 bases sitting between them. The second PCR ran about 6 to 12 cycles with a sample-barcoded 5' primer and J-beta primers. The template-switch adaptor, which had 12 random nucleotides, put a tag on each cDNA molecule. TCRdb used MiXCR to reprocess the 5' RACE reads, holding one entry per CDR3 protein. This table holds 800,000 to 900,000 distinct CDR3 sequences, 62% found once. Whole-study results and caveats: Percentage of naive T cells showed a strong correlation with TCR beta diversity. Observed TCR beta diversity per million T cells went down as age went up. This fall followed a roughly linear course with age. Possibly, changes in expanded clonotypes were confounded because donor CMV status was unknown.

The chain links TRBV19 to TRBJ2-1; the D gene is possibly TRBD2 (7 bases). This TCR derives from a man younger than 45 in good health. Source material: blood. The CDR3 spells CASSIGGGDLYYNEQFF. CDR3 nucleotides: TGTGCCAGTAGTATTGGGGGGGGCGACTTATACTACAATGAGCAGTTCTTC.